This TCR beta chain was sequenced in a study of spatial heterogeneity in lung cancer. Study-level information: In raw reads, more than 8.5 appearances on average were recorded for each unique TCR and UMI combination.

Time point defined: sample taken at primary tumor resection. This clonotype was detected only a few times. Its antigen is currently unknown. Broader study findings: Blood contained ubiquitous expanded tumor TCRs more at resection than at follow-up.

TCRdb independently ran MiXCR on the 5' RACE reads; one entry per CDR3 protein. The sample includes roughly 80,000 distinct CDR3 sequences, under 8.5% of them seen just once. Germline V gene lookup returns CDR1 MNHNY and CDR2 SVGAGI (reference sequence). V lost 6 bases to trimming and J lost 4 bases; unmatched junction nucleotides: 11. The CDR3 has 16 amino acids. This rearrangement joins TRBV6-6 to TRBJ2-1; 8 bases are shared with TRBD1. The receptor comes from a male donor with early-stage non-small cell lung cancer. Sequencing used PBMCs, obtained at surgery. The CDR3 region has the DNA TGTGCCAGCAGCCTTCCGCTCGGGACAGGTTACAATGAGCAGTTCTTC. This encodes CASSLPLGTGYNEQFF.